This T cell receptor (beta chain) originates from a study of blood T cell repertoires in COVID-19. The V gene end was trimmed by 0 bases and the J gene end by 5 bases; junction bases not matched to a gene: 4. From germline, CDR1 is SGHRS and CDR2 YFSETQ. The CDR3 spans 15 residues. TCRdb's copy holds only in-frame clones and misses some; the assay was immunoSEQ multiplex PCR. Found here are 45,000 to 55,000 clones, around 68% of them singletons; the top ten hold 8.8%. The J gene is TRBJ2-1, the V gene TRBV5-1; TRBD2 aligns across 8 bases. The receptor comes from a woman between 70 and 85 years old with acute or convalescent COVID-19. Material: peripheral blood. CDR3 nucleotides: TGCGCCAGCAGCTTGGTTGCGGGAGGCCACAATGAGCAGTTCTTC. It yields the protein CASSLVAGGHNEQFF. The variable domain in full, with the rest retrieved from reference TRBV5-1 and TRBJ2-1, is KAGVTQTPRYLIKTRGQQVTLSCSPISGHRSVSWYQQTPGQGLQFLFEYFSETQRNKGNFPGRFSGRQFSNSRSEMNVSTLELGDSALYLCASSLVAGGHNEQFFGPGTRLTVL.